This TCR beta chain was identified during a study of shared clonotypes between healthy human individuals. General study findings and limits: The authors sampled blood alone, and tissue repertoires likely differ.

The CDR3 length is 15 residues. Per germline, CDR1 SGHRS and CDR2 YFSETQ. V was clipped by 0 bases and J by 3 bases; unmatched bases: 5. Profiling relied on immunoSEQ multiplex PCR, and the TCRdb table lists in-frame clones only, not all of them. The sample includes about 2.1 million clones, about 94% of them seen just once. The naive CD8 population came from CD45RO-negative cells selected for CCR7, without terminally differentiated effector memory CD45RA+ cells. Regarding this clone: Its target is unknown.

Material for sequencing was naive CD8+ T cells from PBMCs. The sequence came from a man younger than 35 in good health. Some clones in this sample may be carry-over from other donors' samples. The V call is TRBV5-1, the J call TRBJ2-7; the match to TRBD1 covers 8 bases. The CDR3 region has the DNA TGCGCCAGCAGCTTGGGACAGGGGCTCGTCTACGAGCAGTACTTC. Translation gives CASSLGQGLVYEQYF.